The 25 T cell receptor beta chains listed next were all sequenced from one sample in a study of blood T cell repertoires in COVID-19. Assay used: immunoSEQ multiplex PCR; TCRdb lists only in-frame clones, some missing. The sample has some 56,000 clones; 80% are singletons. Sequencing was done on a sample of peripheral blood. The receptors shown here come from a man aged 55 to 70 with acute or convalescent COVID-19.

The gene calls are TRBV6-1 and TRBJ1-3; 7 bases match TRBD1. Trimming at V came to 2 bases and at J to 6 bases, leaving 7 bases not matched to a gene. CDR1 MNHNS and CDR2 SASEGT come from the germline V gene. The CDR3 extends over 15 amino acids. The CDR3 is CASSENRGRENTIYF. CDR3 DNA sequence: TGTGCCAGCAGTGAAAACAGGGGACGTGAAAACACCATATATTTT.

V and J are TRBV6-1 and TRBJ1-5; D is perhaps TRBD1 (6 bases). Trimming cost V 2 bases and J 5 bases, with 7 bases left between them. This CDR3 spans 13 amino acids. Germline CDR1 reads MNHNS; CDR2 reads SASEGT. In nucleotides, the CDR3 is TGTGCCAGCAGTGAACACAGGGATCAGCCCCAGCATTTT. It yields the protein CASSEHRDQPQHF.

This clone has a single count. The rearrangement links TRBV5-1 to TRBJ1-1; D ambiguous. Between the trimmed V and J ends, which lost 2 bases and 1 base, there was a span of 6 bases. This CDR3 comprises 13 residues. The germline CDR1 and CDR2 sequences are SGHRS and YFSETQ. The CDR3 DNA reads as TGCGCCAGCAGCTTACAGACGAACACTGAAGCTTTCTTT. This sequence encodes CASSLQTNTEAFF.

V is TRBV12-3 or TRBV12-4 and J is TRBJ1-4; D uncertain. The CDR3 sequence is 11 residues long. The V and J ends lost 6 bases and 5 bases respectively, with 4 bases between them. For the CDR3, the DNA is TGTGCCAGCAGCCAGAATGAAAAACTGTTTTTT. Its translation: CASSQNEKLFF.

Regarding this clone: One end of the junction fails to match germline, which may point to a read error. Other DNA sequences in the same sample also yield this CDR3. The V and J genes are TRBV5-1 and TRBJ2-7, with 10 positions matching TRBD2. The germline V gene encodes CDR1 SGHRS and CDR2 YFSETQ. The CDR3 contains 14 residues. The CDR3 DNA is TGTGCCAGCAGCTTGGAAAGCGGGGGGGGCTGGCAGTACTTC. This codes for CASSLESGGGWQYF.

The rearrangement links TRBV5-6 to TRBJ2-1; 9 bases fit TRBD1. CDR1 SGHDT and CDR2 YYEEEE come from the germline V gene. Trimming took 4 bases from V and 5 from J; bases not matched to a gene: 7. The CDR3 covers 15 residues. This CDR3 is CASSGGTGSNNEQFF. The CDR3 DNA sequence: TGTGCCAGCAGCGGCGGGACAGGGTCCAACAATGAGCAGTTCTTC.

The chain employs TRBV6-5 and TRBJ1-6; TRBD1 is a possible D gene (6 bases). The CDR3 has 15 amino acids. The V gene lost 0 bases and the J gene lost 10 bases, with 13 bases spanning the gap. Germline V gene sequence: CDR1 MNHEY, CDR2 SVGAGI. The CDR3 DNA is TGTGCCAGCAGTTACTCACAGGGTATGCGATCACCCCTCCACTTT. Protein: CASSYSQGMRSPLHF.

The chain joins TRBV11-2 to TRBJ2-7, with D perhaps matching TRBD1 (6 bases). Germline values: CDR1 SGHAT, CDR2 FQNNGV. The germline V and J ends were trimmed by 0 bases and 3 bases, with 6 bases remaining between them. CDR3 length equals 13 residues. DNA for the CDR3: TGTGCCAGCAGCTTAGAGACAGGCTACGAGCAGTACTTC. This gives the protein CASSLETGYEQYF.

This chain joins TRBV4-2 and TRBJ2-5, with 15 bases matching TRBD2. CDR3 size: 16 residues. Germline loops: CDR1 LGHNA, CDR2 YNFKEQ. After removal of 5 bases from V and 5 bases from J, the junction contained 6 bases not matched to a gene. The CDR3 loop reads CASSGGLAGGQETQYF. CDR3 DNA sequence: TGTGCCAGCAGCGGCGGACTAGCGGGGGGGCAGGAGACCCAGTACTTC.

The chain employs TRBV29-1 and TRBJ2-2; 7 nucleotides match TRBD1. This CDR3 is built from 15 residues. The germline gives CDR1 SQVTM, CDR2 ANQGSEA. J was trimmed by 2 bases and V by 6 bases; bases with no gene match: 9. The CDR3 DNA sequence: TGCAGCGTCCTTGGGACAGCCAAAAACACCGGGGAGCTGTTTTTT. Its protein is CSVLGTAKNTGELFF.

The CDR3 protein is CASSQTSGQETQYF. Here the CDR3 DNA reads TGCGCCAGCAGCCAGACTAGCGGCCAAGAGACCCAGTACTTC. The chain couples TRBV5-1 to TRBJ2-5; TRBD2 agrees at 9 bases. The CDR3 consists of 14 residues. In germline, CDR1 is SGHRS, CDR2 YFSETQ. The V segment lost 4 bases and the J segment 1 base; nucleotides outside the gene matches: 2.

This clone was observed a single time. The chain combines TRBV4-2 with TRBJ2-1, with D possibly TRBD1 on 5 matching bases. This CDR3 has 13 residues. Germline V gives CDR1 LGHNA, CDR2 YNFKEQ. Trimming took off 1 base at V and 9 bases at J, with 10 bases between the two ends. This chain's CDR3 is CASSQGAGFEQFF. CDR3 nucleotides: TGTGCCAGCAGCCAAGGGGCAGGGTTTGAGCAGTTCTTC.

The CDR3 nucleotides are TGTGCCAGCAGCTTTGGAGGCTTCGATGAGCAGTTCTTC. Its translation is CASSFGGFDEQFF. V usage is TRBV7-3 and J usage is TRBJ2-1, with D possibly matching TRBD2 (5 bases). Per the germline V gene, CDR1 is SGHTA and CDR2 is FQGTGA. Between the trimmed V and J ends, which lost 3 bases and 8 bases, there was a span of 11 bases. CDR3 length: 13 amino acids.

V usage is TRBV30 and J usage is TRBJ1-1, with D perhaps matching TRBD1 (6 bases). Germline assignment: CDR1 GTSNPN and CDR2 SVGIG (reference sequence). Trimming cost V 0 bases and J 1 base, with 18 bases left between them. This CDR3 comprises 17 residues. CDR3 loop: CAWSVQGVASGNTEAFF. DNA of the CDR3: TGTGCCTGGAGTGTACAGGGAGTCGCCTCAGGGAACACTGAAGCTTTCTTT.

The chain uses TRBV5-6 and TRBJ2-7; D gene uncertain. V dropped 3 bases and J dropped 0 bases, with 16 bases sitting between them. Germline V gene lookup returns CDR1 SGHDT and CDR2 YYEEEE. The CDR3 has 16 residues. In DNA form, the CDR3 reads TGTGCCAGCAGCTCTGTCGTGTGGGCGAGCTCCTACGAGCAGTACTTC. It encodes CASSSVVWASSYEQYF.

A few counts support this clone. V and J are TRBV14 and TRBJ2-7; TRBD1 matches at 7 bases. The J segment lost 3 bases and the V segment lost 4 bases, leaving 0 bases of the junction unmatched. The CDR3 covers 12 residues. Germline loops: CDR1 SGHDN, CDR2 FVKESK. The CDR3 DNA reads as TGTGCCAGCAGCCGACAGGGCTACGAGCAGTACTTC. It specifies CASSRQGYEQYF.

J is TRBJ2-1 and V is TRBV5-3, with TRBD2 as a possible D gene (6 bases). TRBV5-3 is designated an ORF whose function remains uncertain. The CDR3 runs to 17 residues. V lost 0 bases and J 0 bases, leaving 13 bases between the germline ends. Here the CDR3 DNA reads TGTGCCAGAAGCTTGGATGGGGCGGGGAGCTCCTACAATGAGCAGTTCTTC. It translates to CARSLDGAGSSYNEQFF.

The chain uses TRBV5-6 and TRBJ2-2; TRBD2 matches at 8 bases. V gave up 5 bases and J gave up 7 bases; unmatched junction bases: 13. Per germline, CDR1 SGHDT and CDR2 YYEEEE. This CDR3 spans 16 amino acids. CDR3 in DNA: TGTGCCAGCAGAACGCGGGCGGGGGGCCTTGGCGGGGAGCTGTTTTTT. Translated: CASRTRAGGLGGELFF. Supplemented by reference TRBV5-6 and TRBJ2-2, the full variable domain reads DAGVTQSPTHLIKTRGQQVTLRCSPKSGHDTVSWYQQALGQGPQFIFQYYEEEERQRGNFPDRFSGHQFPNYSSELNVNALLLGDSALYLCASRTRAGGLGGELFFGEGSRLTVL.

In DNA form, the CDR3 reads TGTGCTAGTGGTTCGGGGACAGGGAGTCAAAACATTCAGTACTTC. Amino acid sequence: CASGSGTGSQNIQYF. This chain joins TRBV12-5 and TRBJ2-4; 9 bases align to TRBD1. Germline V lookup: CDR1 LGHNT, CDR2 FRNRAP. The CDR3 loop spans 15 amino acids. V lost 4 bases and J lost 5; bases outside the gene matches: 6.

The V and J genes are TRBV13 and TRBJ2-5; 8 bases are shared with TRBD1. The CDR3 extends over 15 amino acids. V was pared by 5 bases and J by 1 base, with 6 bases of the junction left unmatched. CDR1 is PRHDT, CDR2 FYEKMQ, per germline (reference sequence). CDR3 sequence (DNA): TGTGCCAGCAGCCCCAGGGGGCTAGGCCAAGAGACCCAGTACTTC. It encodes CASSPRGLGQETQYF.

This clone was observed a handful of times. The V call is TRBV6-5, the J call TRBJ1-2; the match to TRBD1 covers 8 bases. Looked up from germline, CDR1 is MNHEY and CDR2 is SVGAGI. The V and J ends lost 4 bases and 4 bases, in that order; junction bases with no gene match: 11. The CDR3 consists of 16 residues. The CDR3 nucleotides are TGTGCCAGCAGTTTAGGCGTCGGGACAGGAGTCTATGGCTACACCTTC. Its protein is CASSLGVGTGVYGYTF.

In its sample, this clone was seen once. V is TRBV20-1 and J is TRBJ1-2; D uncertain. V lost 5 bases, J lost 3 bases, and 4 bases lay in between. The CDR3 length is 10 residues. The germline CDR1 and CDR2 sequences are DFQATT and SNEGSKA (reference sequence). This CDR3 reads CSASYYGYTF. CDR3 nucleotide sequence: TGCAGTGCTTCATACTATGGCTACACCTTC.

The chain carries TRBV30 and TRBJ1-2; no definite D call. Germline CDR1 reads GTSNPN; CDR2 reads SVGIG (reference sequence). V dropped 0 bases and J dropped 8 bases, with 13 bases sitting between them. The CDR3 length is 13 residues. The CDR3 loop is CAWSVQTLVGYTF. The CDR3 bases are TGTGCCTGGAGTGTTCAGACACTAGTCGGCTACACCTTC. Supplemented by reference TRBV30 and TRBJ1-2, the full variable domain reads SQTIHQWPATLVQPVGSPLSLECTVEGTSNPNLYWYRQAAGRGLQLLFYSVGIGQISSEVPQNLSASRPQDRQFILSSKKLLLSDSGFYLCAWSVQTLVGYTFGSGTRLTVV.

The V and J genes are TRBV18 and TRBJ2-3; 9 bases map to TRBD1. The V and J ends lost 2 bases and 4 bases, in that order; junction bases with no gene match: 7. This CDR3 is 16 amino acids long. Germline V gene lookup returns CDR1 KGHSH and CDR2 LQKENI. This chain's CDR3 is CASSPRDRVGADTQYF. In DNA form, the CDR3 reads TGTGCCAGCTCACCAAGGGACAGGGTGGGTGCAGATACGCAGTATTTT.

The sample holds one count of this clone. The chain combines TRBV27 with TRBJ1-5; D might be TRBD1 (5 bases). The CDR3 covers 15 residues. The V end lost 2 bases, the J end lost 0 bases, and 8 bases lay between the germline ends. From germline, CDR1 is MNHEY and CDR2 SMNVEV (reference sequence). As DNA, the CDR3 is TGTGCCAGCAGTTTAGACAGTTATAGCAATCAGCCCCAGCATTTT. Its translation is CASSLDSYSNQPQHF.